This TCR beta chain was profiled in a study of molecular identifiers for immune sequencing clone quantification. Per the germline V gene, CDR1 is SGHDT and CDR2 is YYEEEE. Trimming took off 0 bases at V and 8 bases at J, with 12 bases between the two ends. CDR3 length: 14 amino acids. Preparation of naive CD8 libraries involved about 19,000 to 1,100,000 sorted cells and 10%, 30% or 50% RNA. One entry per CDR3 protein results from TCRdb running MiXCR on the PCR reads. Among about 510,000 distinct CDR3 sequences, roughly 24% were seen once, and the ten largest hold under 0.85%. This clonotype was detected a few times. The antigen is unknown. Study-level findings and limits: It was shown that clones above 20 RNA copies held over 98% of effector molecules, but under 1% in naive cells.

The sequenced sample consisted of naive CD8+ T cells from blood, with Jurkat cell RNA spiked in. Subset: FACS-sorted CD8+CD4-CCR7+CD45RA+ naive T cells. The rearrangement uses TRBV5-6 and TRBJ2-1; tentative D call: TRBD2 (6 bases). The TCR comes from a human donor in good health. Some libraries in this study had Jurkat cell RNA spiked in. CDR3: CASSLGSSSDEQFF. Here the CDR3 DNA reads TGTGCCAGCAGCTTGGGGTCATCTAGCGATGAGCAGTTCTTC. Drawing the rest from reference TRBV5-6 and TRBJ2-1, the complete variable domain is DAGVTQSPTHLIKTRGQQVTLRCSPKSGHDTVSWYQQALGQGPQFIFQYYEEEERQRGNFPDRFSGHQFPNYSSELNVNALLLGDSALYLCASSLGSSSDEQFFGPGTRLTVL.